The 12 T cell receptor beta chains reported below all come from one sample, sequenced in a study of shared clonotypes between healthy human individuals. The protocol was immunoSEQ multiplex PCR, while the TCRdb copy is restricted to in-frame clones and leaves out a portion. The repertoire holds hundreds of thousands of clones, with 85% to 95% as singletons. Positive CCR7 selection of CD45RO-negative cells yielded the naive CD8 cells, and terminally differentiated effector memory CD45RA+ cells were excluded. Sequenced: naive CD8+ T cells sorted from blood. These receptors came from a woman in her twenties or thirties in good health.

V is TRBV2 and J is TRBJ2-1; the match to TRBD2 covers 10 bases. Trimming at V came to 4 bases and at J to 4 bases, leaving 4 bases not matched to a gene. The length of the CDR3 is 15 residues. Per germline, CDR1 SNHLY and CDR2 FYNNEI. The CDR3 bases are TGTGCCAGCAGTGCAGGACTAGCGGAATACAATGAGCAGTTCTTC. Protein: CASSAGLAEYNEQFF.

The chain joins TRBV28 to TRBJ2-7; 12 bases map to TRBD1. CDR3 size: 13 residues. V was pared by 6 bases and J by 7 bases, with 4 bases of the junction left unmatched. The V gene's germline CDR1 is MDHEN and CDR2 SYDVKM. CDR3: CASRGQGALEQYF. CDR3 bases: TGTGCCAGCAGGGGACAGGGGGCGTTAGAGCAGTACTTC.

Only one count was recorded for this clone. The chain links TRBV25-1 to TRBJ2-7, with D unclear. The germline gives CDR1 MGHDK, CDR2 SYGVNS. Trimming removed 4 bases from V and 2 bases from J, with 6 bases in between. This CDR3 has 12 amino acids. DNA for the CDR3: TGTGCCAGCAGTGCCGGGCCCTACGAGCAGTACTTC. This encodes CASSAGPYEQYF.

This sequence joins TRBV4-1 and TRBJ2-7; 8 bases agree with TRBD2. This CDR3 is 16 amino acids long. Losses at the gene ends were 3 bases for V and 0 bases for J; bases not matched to a gene: 7. Looked up from germline, CDR1 is MGHRA and CDR2 is YSYEKL. The CDR3 region has the DNA TGCGCCAGCAGCCAGGCACTCGGGACTAGCTCCTACGAGCAGTACTTC. Protein: CASSQALGTSSYEQYF.

The rearrangement joins TRBV20-1 to TRBJ2-1; D call uncertain. Trimming removed 4 bases at V and 7 bases at J, with 5 bases between. CDR1 DFQATT and CDR2 SNEGSKA come from the germline V gene (reference sequence). The CDR3 extends over 10 amino acids. This CDR3 reads CSAMDNEQFF. The DNA of the CDR3 is TGCAGTGCTATGGATAATGAGCAGTTCTTC.

V usage is TRBV6-5 and J usage is TRBJ1-2; no firm D call. From germline, CDR1 is MNHEY and CDR2 SVGAGI. The CDR3 runs to 13 residues. Trimming stripped 4 bases from V and 5 bases from J, with 11 bases between. The CDR3 bases are TGTGCCAGCAGTTTGGGGTCTCGTTATGGCTACACCTTC. Protein: CASSLGSRYGYTF.

This sequence joins TRBV5-1 and TRBJ1-2, with D maybe TRBD1 (6 bases). The CDR3 covers 13 residues. Between the trimmed V and J ends, which lost 2 bases and 4 bases, there was a span of 9 bases. Germline-derived CDR1 and CDR2 are SGHRS and YFSETQ. This chain's CDR3 is CASSFDRTYGYTF. The CDR3 DNA reads as TGCGCCAGCAGCTTTGACAGGACCTATGGCTACACCTTC.

This rearrangement joins TRBV29-1 to TRBJ2-2, with 7 nucleotides matching TRBD2. The V and J ends lost 4 bases and 4 bases, in that order; junction bases with no gene match: 9. The CDR3 covers 15 residues. The V gene's germline CDR1 is SQVTM and CDR2 ANQGSEA. In DNA, the CDR3 is TGCAGCGTTGTATTGGCGGGAGCGGGCACCGGGGAGCTGTTTTTT. Translating it yields CSVVLAGAGTGELFF.

V and J are TRBV4-2 and TRBJ2-7, with D possibly being TRBD1 or TRBD2 (7 bases each). Germline CDR1 reads LGHNA; CDR2 reads YNFKEQ. The CDR3 covers 19 residues. V lost 0 bases and J 0 bases, leaving 21 bases between the germline ends. The CDR3 DNA sequence: TGTGCCAGCAGCCAAGATGGGACAGTCGGGCGGGAGATCTCCTACGAGCAGTACTTC. It encodes CASSQDGTVGREISYEQYF.

This rearrangement joins TRBV18 to TRBJ1-1, with no clear D. Germline V gene lookup returns CDR1 KGHSH and CDR2 LQKENI. The CDR3 length is 16 residues. V was cut by 4 bases and J by 1 base, with 16 bases left in between. Written as DNA, the CDR3 is TGTGCCAGCTCACTTTCCGGACGGACCTCGAACACTGAAGCTTTCTTT. Its translation is CASSLSGRTSNTEAFF.

J is TRBJ2-5 and V is TRBV15, with D possibly TRBD1 on 5 matching bases. The germline V gene has CDR1 LNHNV and CDR2 YYDKDF (reference sequence). V was clipped by 0 bases and J by 4 bases, with 12 bases between them. This CDR3 is built from 15 residues. CDR3 amino acids: CATSRDGASGETQYF. CDR3 sequence (DNA): TGTGCCACCAGCAGAGATGGGGCGTCCGGAGAGACCCAGTACTTC.

The rearrangement links TRBV27 to TRBJ2-7, with 7 bases fitting TRBD1. From germline, CDR1 is MNHEY and CDR2 SMNVEV (reference sequence). CDR3 length equals 15 residues. The ends lost 4 bases at V and 4 bases at J; junction bases unmatched: 10. CDR3 bases: TGTGCCAGCAGTTCTGGATCGACAGGGCAATACGAGCAGTACTTC. It yields the protein CASSSGSTGQYEQYF.